This T cell receptor beta chain was obtained from a study of identical twins. Whole-study findings and limits: It was possible that invariant MAIT and iNKT cells partly confounded the zero-insertion analyses. Twin pairs' shared out-of-frame alpha sequences were enriched in low generation probability.

As for this clonotype: Antigen specificity is unknown.

Healthy Caucasians, and only they, were the donors. The CDR3 spans 20 residues. V lost 1 base to trimming and J lost 2 bases; unmatched junction nucleotides: 16. CDR1 LGHDT and CDR2 YNNKEL come from the germline V gene (reference sequence). TCRdb reanalysed the 5' RACE reads using MiXCR and keeps one entry per CDR3 protein. The sample records a few hundred thousand distinct CDR3 sequences, approximately 9.6% being singletons. This same sample was also part of a study on yellow fever vaccine responses in identical twins. That paper adds: Reportedly, the response of twins' T cells to the vaccine seemed partly convergent, partly personalized.

The chain is built from TRBV3-1 and TRBJ2-1; 8 bases are shared with TRBD2. The sequence came from a woman aged 18-29 years in good health. The sequenced sample was PBMCs. The CDR3 protein is CASSQAEPLSGMTTYNEQFF. In nucleotides, the CDR3 is TGTGCCAGCAGCCAAGCGGAACCACTTAGCGGGATGACCACCTACAATGAGCAGTTCTTC.